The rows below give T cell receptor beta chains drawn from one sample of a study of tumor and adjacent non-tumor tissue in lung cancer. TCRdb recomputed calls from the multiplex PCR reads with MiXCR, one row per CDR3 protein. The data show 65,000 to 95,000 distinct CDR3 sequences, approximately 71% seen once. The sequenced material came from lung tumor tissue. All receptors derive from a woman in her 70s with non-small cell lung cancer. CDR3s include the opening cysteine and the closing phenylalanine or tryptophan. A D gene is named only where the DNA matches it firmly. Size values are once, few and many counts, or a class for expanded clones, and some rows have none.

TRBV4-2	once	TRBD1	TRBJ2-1	CASSHRTGGTDSKQFF	TGTGCCAGCAGCCACAGAACAGGGGGCACCGACAGTAAGCAGTTCTTC
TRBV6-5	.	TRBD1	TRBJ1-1	CASSYSRTGGLIAEDFF	TGTGCCAGCAGTTACTCTCGGACAGGGGGATTGATCGCTGAAGATTTCTTT
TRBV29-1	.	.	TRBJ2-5	CSFMATQLQETRYF	TGCAGCTTTATGGCGACACAACTTCAAGAGACCCGGTACTTC
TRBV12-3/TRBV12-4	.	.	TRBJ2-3	CASNPPEETSNTDTQYF	TGTGCCAGCAATCCTCCAGAGGAGACCTCTAACACAGATACGCAGTATTTT
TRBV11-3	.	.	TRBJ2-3	CTSSLTMGDTQYF	TGTACCAGCAGCTTAACAATGGGGGATACGCAGTATTTT
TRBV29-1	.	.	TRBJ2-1	CSVRLDPANEQFF	TGCAGCGTTCGATTAGATCCGGCCAATGAGCAGTTCTTC
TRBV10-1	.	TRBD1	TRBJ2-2	CASSESLMGQNTWELFF	TGTGCCAGCAGTGAGTCGCTAATGGGACAGAACACCTGGGAGCTGTTTTTT
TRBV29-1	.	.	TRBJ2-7	CSVTLLGDEKCF	TGCAGCGTCACGTTGCTGGGGGACGAGAAGTGCTTC
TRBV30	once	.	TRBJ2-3	CAWGGPDTQYF	TGTGCATGGGGCGGGCCAGATACGCAGTATTTT
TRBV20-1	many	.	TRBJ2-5	CSAIDPRETQYF	TGCAGTGCTATAGATCCGAGAGAGACCCAGTACTTC
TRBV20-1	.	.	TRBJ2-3	CSASDPTSPFTNTQYF	TGCAGTGCATCAGATCCGACGAGCCCCTTTACAAATACGCAGTATTTT
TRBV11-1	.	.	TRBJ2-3	CASNKPNGVGDTQYF	TGTGCCAGCAACAAACCCAACGGAGTGGGGGATACGCAGTATTTT
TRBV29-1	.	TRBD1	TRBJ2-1	CSAGVAGDRGNEQFF	TGCAGCGCTGGGGTAGCAGGGGACAGAGGCAATGAGCAGTTCTTC
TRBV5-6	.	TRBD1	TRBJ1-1	CASSPYHMGQMSTEVFF	TGTGCCAGCAGCCCTTACCATATGGGACAGATGAGCACTGAAGTTTTCTTT
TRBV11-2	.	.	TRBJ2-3	CASSAGFESSTDTQYF	TGTGCAAGCAGCGCCGGATTTGAGAGTAGCACAGATACGCAGTATTTT
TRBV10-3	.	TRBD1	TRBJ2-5	CAIRDRGETQYF	TGTGCAATCAGAGACAGGGGAGAGACCCAGTACTTC
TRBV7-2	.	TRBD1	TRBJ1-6	CASLVSGGGSSLHF	TGTGCCAGCCTCGTTTCAGGGGGCGGTTCATCCCTCCACTTT
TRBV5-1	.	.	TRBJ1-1	CASTLVGVSGTEAFF	TGCGCCAGCACCCTAGTCGGGGTCTCGGGCACTGAAGCTTTCTTT
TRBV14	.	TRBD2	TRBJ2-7	CASSQLAGEGYEQYF	TGTGCCAGCAGCCAGCTAGCGGGAGAAGGGTACGAGCAGTACTTC
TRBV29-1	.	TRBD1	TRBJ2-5	CCAPSLGQGYETRYF	TGCTGCGCCCCCTCCTTGGGACAGGGGTATGAGACCCGGTACTTC
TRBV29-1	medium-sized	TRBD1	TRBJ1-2	CSAMTGEAGFAYGYTF	TGCAGCGCTATGACAGGGGAGGCAGGATTCGCCTATGGCTACACCTTC
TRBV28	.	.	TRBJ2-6	CASRPIPGSGAGADVLTF	TGTGCCAGCAGACCCATCCCGGGGTCAGGGGCTGGGGCCGACGTCCTGACTTTC
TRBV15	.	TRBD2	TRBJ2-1	CATNRERSGRSPNEQFF	TGTGCCACCAACAGAGAGCGGAGCGGGAGATCCCCCAATGAGCAGTTCTTC
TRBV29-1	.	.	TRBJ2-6	CSAQGLFPSGANVLTF	TGCAGCGCACAGGGCCTTTTCCCCTCTGGGGCCAACGTCCTGACTTTC
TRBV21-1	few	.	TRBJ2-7	CASSRTGRMESYEQYF	TGTGCCAGCAGCAGAACAGGACGGATGGAATCCTACGAGCAGTATTTC
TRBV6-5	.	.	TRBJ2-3	CASSYTFMNTDTQYF	TGTGCCAGCAGTTACACGTTTATGAACACGGATACGCAGTATTTC
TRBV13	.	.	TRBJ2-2	CASSYTGNVGELFF	TGTGCCAGCAGCTACACAGGGAACGTCGGGGAGCTGTTTTTC
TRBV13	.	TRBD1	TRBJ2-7	CPSSLEGQDYEQYF	TGTCCCAGCAGCTTGGAGGGACAGGACTACGAACAGTATTTC
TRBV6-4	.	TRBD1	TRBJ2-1	CASSDTGGRNNEQFF	TGTGCCAGCAGTGATACAGGGGGCCGAAACAATGAGCAGTTCTTC
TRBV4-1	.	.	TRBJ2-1	CTSSQGRTRGDEQFF	TGCACCAGCAGCCAGGGCCGGACAAGGGGCGATGAGCAGTTCTTC
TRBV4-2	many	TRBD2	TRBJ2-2	CASSQRLAANTGELFF	TGTGCCAGCAGCCAACGACTAGCGGCGAACACCGGGGAGCTGTTTTTT
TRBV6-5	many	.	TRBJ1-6	CASSYSGRLNSPLHF	TGTGCCAGCAGTTACTCGGGCAGATTGAATTCACCCCTCCACTTT
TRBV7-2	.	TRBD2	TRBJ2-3	CASRGWGLAGVRADTQYF	TGTGCCAGCAGGGGTTGGGGACTAGCGGGAGTTAGGGCAGATACGCAGTATTTT
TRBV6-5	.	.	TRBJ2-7	CASSYSTGTTYEKYF	TGTGCCAGCAGTTACTCGACAGGCACAACCTACGAAAAGTACTTC
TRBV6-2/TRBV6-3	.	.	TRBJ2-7	CASSDPRGLAHGQYF	TGTGCCAGCAGTGACCCCCGAGGTCTTGCCCACGGGCAATACTTC
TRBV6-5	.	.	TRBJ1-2	CASTYQTGVNGYTF	TGTGCCAGTACTTACCAGACAGGAGTAAATGGCTACACCTTC
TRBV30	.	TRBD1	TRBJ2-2	CVWSYRDRVTGELFF	TGTGTCTGGAGTTACCGGGACAGGGTTACCGGGGAGTTGTTTTTT
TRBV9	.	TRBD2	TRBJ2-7	CASSFTGGAWQYF	TGTGCCAGCAGCTTCACGGGGGGGGCCTGGCAGTACTTC